Reported below is one T cell receptor beta chain. No antigen is known for it. This sample was taken from a study of shared clonotypes between healthy human individuals. Overall study findings and caveats: Against clonotypes common to all four donors, non-shared ones had lower generation probabilities.

Profiled with immunoSEQ multiplex PCR; TCRdb holds only in-frame clones, not every one. The sample gives 2 million to 2.5 million clones, 95% of which show up once; roughly 0.13% is in the top ten. The CDR3 contains 13 residues. CDR1 and CDR2 (germline): SGHRS, YFSETQ. Between the trimmed V and J ends, which lost 0 bases and 8 bases, there was a span of 8 bases. Sequencing input: naive CD4+ T cells sorted from blood. Subset here: CD45RA+ positively selected. V and J are TRBV5-1 and TRBJ1-4; a weak D match, TRBD1 (6 bases). This sequence originates from a man aged 18 to 29 in good health. CDR3 nucleotide sequence: TGCGCCAGCAGCTTGGACAGGGTGGAAAAACTGTTTTTT. Its translation: CASSLDRVEKLFF.